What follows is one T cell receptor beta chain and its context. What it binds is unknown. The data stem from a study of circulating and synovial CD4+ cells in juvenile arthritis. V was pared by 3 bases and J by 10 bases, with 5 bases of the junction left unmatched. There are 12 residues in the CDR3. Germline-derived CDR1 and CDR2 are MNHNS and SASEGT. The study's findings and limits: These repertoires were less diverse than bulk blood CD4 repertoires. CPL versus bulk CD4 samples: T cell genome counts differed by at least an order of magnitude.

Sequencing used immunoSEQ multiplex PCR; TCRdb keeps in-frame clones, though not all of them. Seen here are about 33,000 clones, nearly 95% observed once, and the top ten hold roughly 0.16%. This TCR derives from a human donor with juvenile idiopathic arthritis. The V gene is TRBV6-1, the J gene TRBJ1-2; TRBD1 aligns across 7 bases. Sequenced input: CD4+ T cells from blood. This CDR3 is CASSDLDRLYTF. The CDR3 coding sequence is TGTGCCAGCAGTGACCTGGACAGGCTCTACACCTTC.